Included here is one T cell receptor beta chain sequence, with context. No antigen is known for it. The data were obtained in a study of graft-versus-host responses after intestinal transplantation. About the study: Transplant types were multivisceral, liver-intestinal, or isolated intestinal. Uniformly, recipients were administered anti-thymocyte globulin induction with subsequent tacrolimus and steroids for around 3 years.

V was trimmed by 4 bases and J by 1 base, leaving 13 bases between them. Germline V gene lookup returns CDR1 MNHNS and CDR2 SASEGT. The CDR3 sequence is 15 residues long. Study conclusions and caveats: The presence of high graft-versus-host to host-versus-graft clonal ratios in allografts characterized patients with graft-donor T cell macrochimerism. GvH clones surfaced in recipient marrow, some emerging earlier in ileum or blood.

Produced via immunoSEQ multiplex PCR; TCRdb's table is partial and in-frame only. The data show more than 90,000 clones, 85% to 95% seen once. This specimen consisted of unstimulated CD8+ T cells sorted from spleen or lymph node cells, obtained before transplant. The rearrangement joins TRBV6-1 to TRBJ1-1, with D possibly TRBD1 on 5 matching bases. The TCR originated in a human donor who was the organ donor for an intestinal transplant. The CDR3 sequence: CASSGRQGANTEAFF. In DNA form, the CDR3 reads TGTGCCAGCAGTGGAAGGCAGGGTGCGAACACTGAAGCTTTCTTT.